The rows below give T cell receptor beta chains drawn from one sample of a study of cytomegalovirus exposure and HLA in healthy donors. Assay: immunoSEQ multiplex PCR; the TCRdb copy retains only in-frame clones and omits some. The profile shows some 150,000 clones, about 73% of them singletons. The source material was PBMCs. These receptors all stem from a woman aged 55-70 years in good health and CMV-seropositive. CDR3s include the opening cysteine and the closing phenylalanine or tryptophan. D genes are given only for firm matches. Clone size is not always given. Where it is, it says once, few, many or a class for expanded clones.

TRBD2 | . | 17 | TRBJ2-1 | TRBV12-5 | CASGLGRLAGISNEQFF | TGTGCTAGTGGTTTGGGCAGACTAGCGGGAATTAGCAATGAGCAGTTCTTC
. | . | 13 | TRBJ1-5 | TRBV19 | CASSILGEQPQHF | TGTGCCAGTAGTATTTTGGGAGAACAGCCCCAGCATTTT
. | . | 12 | TRBJ2-1 | TRBV7-9 | CASSLLQDEQFF | TGTGCCAGCAGCTTATTACAGGATGAGCAGTTCTTC
TRBD2 | . | 15 | TRBJ2-5 | TRBV6-6 | CASRQTSGKQETQYF | TGTGCCAGCAGGCAGACTAGCGGGAAACAAGAGACCCAGTACTTC
TRBD1 | . | 15 | TRBJ2-7 | TRBV19 | CASSIGTGSSYEQYF | TGTGCCAGTAGTATCGGGACAGGTAGCTCCTACGAGCAGTACTTC
TRBD2 | once | 15 | TRBJ2-5 | TRBV10-2 | CASSAVAGGQETQYF | TGCGCCAGCTCGGCGGTAGCGGGAGGACAAGAGACCCAGTACTTC
. | . | 13 | TRBJ1-4 | TRBV6-1 | CASGGSANEKLFF | TGTGCCAGCGGAGGGTCGGCTAATGAAAAACTGTTTTTT
. | . | 14 | TRBJ1-4 | TRBV19 | CASSRRESNEKLFF | TGTGCCAGTAGCCGGAGGGAATCTAATGAAAAACTGTTTTTT
TRBD1 | few | 15 | TRBJ1-4 | TRBV27 | CASSPGQGGDEKLFF | TGTGCCAGCAGCCCCGGACAGGGAGGAGATGAAAAACTGTTTTTT
. | once | 14 | TRBJ1-1 | TRBV10-3 | CAIRKQGQNTEAFF | TGTGCCATCAGGAAACAGGGCCAGAACACTGAAGCTTTCTTT
. | . | 16 | TRBJ2-1 | TRBV29-1 | CSVEPLGGAHYNEQFF | TGCAGCGTTGAACCTCTAGGGGGGGCTCACTACAATGAGCAGTTCTTC
. | once | 15 | TRBJ2-2 | TRBV15 | CATSRDLVSTGELFF | TGTGCCACCAGCAGAGATCTAGTCAGCACCGGGGAGCTGTTTTTT
TRBD2 | once | 15 | TRBJ2-5 | TRBV12-5 | CASGLGSGDQETQYF | TGTGCTAGTGGTTTGGGTAGCGGGGATCAAGAGACCCAGTACTTC
TRBD1 | few | 15 | TRBJ1-1 | TRBV5-1 | CASSLLGQGDTEAFF | TGCGCCAGCAGCTTACTGGGACAGGGGGACACTGAAGCTTTCTTT
TRBD2 | few | 16 | TRBJ2-1 | TRBV10-3 | CAISEPRTSPYNEQFF | TGTGCCATCAGTGAGCCTAGGACTAGCCCCTACAATGAGCAGTTCTTC
TRBD1 | . | 16 | TRBJ1-5 | TRBV4-1 | CASNRDRGPDLKPQHF | TGCGCCAGCAACCGGGACAGGGGGCCGGACTTGAAGCCCCAGCATTTT
TRBD2 | . | 16 | TRBJ2-1 | TRBV6-5 | CASSYGPAGGDNEQFF | TGTGCCAGCAGTTACGGCCCAGCGGGAGGGGACAATGAGCAGTTCTTC
. | . | 16 | TRBJ1-2 | TRBV19 | CASSTHRITGFHGYTF | TGTGCCAGTAGTACCCATAGGATTACAGGGTTCCATGGCTACACCTTC
TRBD2 | . | 18 | TRBJ2-5 | TRBV27 | CASKLLPGGAGARETQYF | TGTGCCAGCAAGCTGCTCCCCGGGGGAGCGGGAGCACGAGAGACCCAGTACTTC
. | once | 16 | TRBJ2-7 | TRBV5-1 | CASSLAFQGQEREQYF | TGCGCCAGCAGCTTGGCCTTCCAGGGCCAGGAGCGCGAGCAGTACTTC
TRBD2 | . | 15 | TRBJ2-7 | TRBV28 | CASGDRTSGTGEQYF | TGTGCCAGCGGGGACCGGACTAGCGGGACCGGGGAGCAGTACTTC
. | . | 16 | TRBJ2-3 | TRBV5-4 | CASSLGPGTTTDTQYF | TGTGCCAGCAGCTTGGGCCCTGGGACAACCACAGATACGCAGTATTTT
TRBD2 | few | 15 | TRBJ2-3 | TRBV11-2 | CASSVTGGRTDTQYF | TGTGCCAGCAGCGTCACGGGCGGGAGGACAGATACGCAGTATTTT
TRBD1 | . | 14 | TRBJ1-4 | TRBV28 | CASSSQGADEKLFF | TGTGCCAGCAGTTCACAGGGGGCGGACGAAAAACTGTTTTTT